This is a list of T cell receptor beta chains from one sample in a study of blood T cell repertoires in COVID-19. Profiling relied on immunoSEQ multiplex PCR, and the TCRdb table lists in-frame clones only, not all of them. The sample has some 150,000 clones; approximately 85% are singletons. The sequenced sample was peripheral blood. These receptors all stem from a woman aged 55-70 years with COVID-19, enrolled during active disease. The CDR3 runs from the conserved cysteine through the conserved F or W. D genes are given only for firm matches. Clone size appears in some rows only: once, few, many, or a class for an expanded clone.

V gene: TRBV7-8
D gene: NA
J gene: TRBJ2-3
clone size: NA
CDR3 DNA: TGTGCCAGCAGCTTTGGGAGGAAAGATACGCAGTATTTT
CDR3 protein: CASSFGRKDTQYF

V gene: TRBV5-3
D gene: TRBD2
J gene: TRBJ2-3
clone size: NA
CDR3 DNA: TGTGCCAGAAGCTTTAAGGAGGGAGCGGGGGGCACGTCCACAGATACGCAGTATTTT
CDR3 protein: CARSFKEGAGGTSTDTQYF

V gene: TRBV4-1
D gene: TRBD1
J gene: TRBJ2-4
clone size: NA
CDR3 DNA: TGCGCCAGCAGCCATTCTACCCCGAGGGGGCGAGAAGCCAAAAACATTCAGTACTTC
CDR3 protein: CASSHSTPRGREAKNIQYF

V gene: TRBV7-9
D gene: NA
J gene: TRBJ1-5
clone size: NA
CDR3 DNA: TGTGCCAGCAGCTTAGGGAGGGCTGGTCAGCCCCAGCATTTT
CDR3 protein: CASSLGRAGQPQHF

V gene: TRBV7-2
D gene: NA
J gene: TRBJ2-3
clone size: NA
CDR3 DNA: TGTGCCAGCAGCTTAGACTTCACAGATACGCAGTATTTT
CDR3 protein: CASSLDFTDTQYF

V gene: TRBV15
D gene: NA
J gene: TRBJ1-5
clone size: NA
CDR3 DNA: TGTGCCACCAGCAGAGATTTGAGGGATAGCAATCAGCCCCAGCATTTT
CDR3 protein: CATSRDLRDSNQPQHF

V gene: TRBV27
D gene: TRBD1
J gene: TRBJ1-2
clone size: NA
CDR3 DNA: TGTGCCAGCAGTTTATCGAGATCAGGGGGCGTAGGTGGCTACACCTTC
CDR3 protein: CASSLSRSGGVGGYTF

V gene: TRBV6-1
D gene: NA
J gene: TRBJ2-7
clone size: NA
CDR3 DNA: TGTGCCAGCAGTGGGGTCCCCTATTTGACAGCGACCTACGAGCAGTACTTC
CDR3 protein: CASSGVPYLTATYEQYF

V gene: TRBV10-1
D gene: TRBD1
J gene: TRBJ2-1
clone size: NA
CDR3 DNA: TGCGCCAGCAGCCCCGACAGGGACAATGAGCAGTTCTTC
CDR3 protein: CASSPDRDNEQFF

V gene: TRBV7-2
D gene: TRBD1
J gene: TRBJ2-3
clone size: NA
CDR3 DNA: TGTGCCTGCGGACAGGGTACGCAGTATTTT
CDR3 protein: CACGQGTQYF

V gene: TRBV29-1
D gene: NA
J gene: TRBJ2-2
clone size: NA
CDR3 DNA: TGCAGCGTTGAGGTGTCAGGGGAAAACACCGGGGAGCTGTTTTTT
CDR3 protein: CSVEVSGENTGELFF

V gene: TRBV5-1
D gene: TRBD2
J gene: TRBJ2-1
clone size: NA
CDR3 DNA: TGCGCCAGCAACCCCCGACTAGCGGGGGGGTCGCTGAATGAGCAGTTCTTC
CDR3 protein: CASNPRLAGGSLNEQFF

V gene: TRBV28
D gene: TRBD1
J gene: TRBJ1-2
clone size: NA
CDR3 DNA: TGTGCCAGCAGTCTCGACGACAGGGGCGACTATGGCTACACCTTC
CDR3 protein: CASSLDDRGDYGYTF

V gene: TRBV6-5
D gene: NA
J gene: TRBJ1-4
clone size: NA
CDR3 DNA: TGTGCCAGCAGCAGGGACTCGGGTGAAAAACTGTTTTTT
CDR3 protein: CASSRDSGEKLFF

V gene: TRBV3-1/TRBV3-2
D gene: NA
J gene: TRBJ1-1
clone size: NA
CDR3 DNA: TGTGCCAGCAGCCAAGTCTTGAACACTGAAGCTTTCTTT
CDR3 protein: CASSQVLNTEAFF

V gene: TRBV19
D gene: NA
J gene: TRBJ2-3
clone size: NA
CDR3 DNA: TGTGCCAGTAGTATATCCGTAATGGATACGCAGTATTTT
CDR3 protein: CASSISVMDTQYF

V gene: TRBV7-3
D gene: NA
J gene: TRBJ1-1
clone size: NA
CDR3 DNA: TGTGCCAGCAGCTTAACAGGGAGGGACACTGAAGCTTTCTTT
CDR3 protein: CASSLTGRDTEAFF

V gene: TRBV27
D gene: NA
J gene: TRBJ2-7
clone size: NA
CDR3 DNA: TGTGCCAGCGCCCCCCCGGGGATCTCCTACGAGCAGTACTTC
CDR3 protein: CASAPPGISYEQYF

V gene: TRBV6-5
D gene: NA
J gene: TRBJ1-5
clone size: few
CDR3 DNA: TGTGCCAGCAGTTACAAGGGGAAGGAGCCCCAGCATTTT
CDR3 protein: CASSYKGKEPQHF

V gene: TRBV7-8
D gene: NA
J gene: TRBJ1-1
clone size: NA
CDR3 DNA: TGTGCCAGCAGCTTAGGCGGGGGAGGGAACACTGAAGCTTTCTTT
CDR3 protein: CASSLGGGGNTEAFF

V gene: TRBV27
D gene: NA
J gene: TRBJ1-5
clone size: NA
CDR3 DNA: TGTGCCACACAAACAGGCCTCAATCAGCCCCAGCATTTT
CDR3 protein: CATQTGLNQPQHF

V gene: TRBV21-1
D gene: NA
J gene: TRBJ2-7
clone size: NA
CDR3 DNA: TGTGCCAGCAGCCAAAGTAAGGTGCTAGTGCACGAGCAGTACTTC
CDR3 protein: CASSQSKVLVHEQYF

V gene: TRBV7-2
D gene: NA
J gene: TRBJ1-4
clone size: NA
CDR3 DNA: TGTGCCAGCAGCTTAGGGTTCCAGGGGCAGGGGAAACTGTTTTTT
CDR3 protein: CASSLGFQGQGKLFF

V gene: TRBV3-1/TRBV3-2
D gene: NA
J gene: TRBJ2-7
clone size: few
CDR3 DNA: TGTGCCAGCAGCCCACCAATCGCGTGGCTCAGGGCCCCATCAAACGAGCAGTACTTC
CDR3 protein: CASSPPIAWLRAPSNEQYF

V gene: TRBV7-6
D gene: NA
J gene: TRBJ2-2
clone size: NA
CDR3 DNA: TGTGCCAGCACCCCGACAGGAACGAACACCGGGGAGCTGTTTTTT
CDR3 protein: CASTPTGTNTGELFF

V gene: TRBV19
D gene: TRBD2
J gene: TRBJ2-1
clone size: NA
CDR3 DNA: TGTGCCAGTAGTTTATCGGGACTAGCGGAGAATGAGCAGTTCTTC
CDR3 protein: CASSLSGLAENEQFF

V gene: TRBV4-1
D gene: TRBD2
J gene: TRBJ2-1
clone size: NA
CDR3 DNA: TGCGCCAGCAGCCAAGTCCATGGGACTAGCGGATCAAGCTACAATGAGCAGTTCTTC
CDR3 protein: CASSQVHGTSGSSYNEQFF

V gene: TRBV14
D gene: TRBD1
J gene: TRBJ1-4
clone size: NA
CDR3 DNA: TGTGCCAGCAGCCCCCACGGACAGGGCTATGGTGAAAAACTGTTTTTT
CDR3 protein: CASSPHGQGYGEKLFF

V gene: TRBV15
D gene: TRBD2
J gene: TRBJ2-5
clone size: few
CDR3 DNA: TGTGCCACCAGCAGAGGTCGATTCGGGGCGACTAGCGGGGGGCCCGGGACCCAGTACTTC
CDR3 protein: CATSRGRFGATSGGPGTQYF

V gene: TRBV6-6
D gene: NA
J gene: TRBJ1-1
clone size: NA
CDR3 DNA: TGTGCCAGCAGCTTCTCTCCAGGTGCGAACACTGAAGCTTTCTTT
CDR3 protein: CASSFSPGANTEAFF

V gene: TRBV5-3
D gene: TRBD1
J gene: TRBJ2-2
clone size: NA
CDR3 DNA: TGTGCCAGAAGCCGACTTCACAGGGGTCGGGGACCGGTCACCGGGGAGCTGTTTTTT
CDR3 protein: CARSRLHRGRGPVTGELFF

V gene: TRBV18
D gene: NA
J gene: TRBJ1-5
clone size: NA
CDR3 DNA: TGTGCCAGCTCACCACAGGAGTATAGCAATCAGCCCCAGCATTTT
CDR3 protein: CASSPQEYSNQPQHF